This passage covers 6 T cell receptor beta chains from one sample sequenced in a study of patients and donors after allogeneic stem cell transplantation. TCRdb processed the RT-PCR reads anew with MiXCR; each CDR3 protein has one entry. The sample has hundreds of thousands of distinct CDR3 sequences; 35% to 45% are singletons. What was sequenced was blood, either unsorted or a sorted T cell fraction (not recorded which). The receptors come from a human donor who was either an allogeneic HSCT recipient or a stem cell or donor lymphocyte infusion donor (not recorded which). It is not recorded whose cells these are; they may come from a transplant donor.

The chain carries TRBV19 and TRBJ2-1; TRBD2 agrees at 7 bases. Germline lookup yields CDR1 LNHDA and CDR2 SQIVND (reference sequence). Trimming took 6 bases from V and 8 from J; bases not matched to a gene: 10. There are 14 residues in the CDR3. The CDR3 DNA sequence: TGTGCCAGTAGCATGGTGGGGGGGAGAGATGAGCAGTTCTTC. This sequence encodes CASSMVGGRDEQFF.

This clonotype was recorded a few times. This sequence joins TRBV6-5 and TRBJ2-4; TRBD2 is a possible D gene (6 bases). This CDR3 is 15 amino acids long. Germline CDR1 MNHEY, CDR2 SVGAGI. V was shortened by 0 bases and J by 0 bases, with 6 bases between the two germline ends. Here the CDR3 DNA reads TGTGCCAGCAGTTACTCGGAGGGAGCCAAAAACATTCAGTACTTC. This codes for CASSYSEGAKNIQYF.

The CDR3 nucleotides are TGTGCCAGCAGGGTCGGACAGGGAAATTCACCCCTCCACTTT. Translating gives CASRVGQGNSPLHF. J is TRBJ1-6 and V is TRBV2; 8 bases fit TRBD1. V was clipped by 6 bases and J by 7 bases; unmatched bases: 5. Germline lookup yields CDR1 SNHLY and CDR2 FYNNEI. The CDR3 has 14 amino acids.

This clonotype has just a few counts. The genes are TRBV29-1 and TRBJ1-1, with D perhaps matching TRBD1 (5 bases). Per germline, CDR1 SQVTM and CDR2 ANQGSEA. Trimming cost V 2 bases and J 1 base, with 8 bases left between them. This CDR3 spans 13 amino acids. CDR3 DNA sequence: TGCAGCGTTGAAATCCAGGGGAACACTGAAGCTTTCTTT. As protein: CSVEIQGNTEAFF.

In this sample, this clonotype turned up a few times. The CDR3 sequence: CASSLTGAEKLFF. DNA of the CDR3: TGTGCCAGCAGCTTGACAGGGGCAGAAAAACTGTTTTTT. The V and J genes are TRBV12-3 or TRBV12-4 and TRBJ1-4, with 8 bases matching TRBD1. J lost 8 bases, V lost 6 bases, and 5 bases had no gene match. This CDR3 region has 13 residues.

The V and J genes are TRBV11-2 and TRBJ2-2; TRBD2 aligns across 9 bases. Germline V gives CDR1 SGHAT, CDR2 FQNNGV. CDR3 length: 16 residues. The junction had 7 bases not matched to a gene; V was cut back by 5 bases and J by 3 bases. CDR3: CASSHEPSGDTGELFF. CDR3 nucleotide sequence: TGTGCCAGCAGCCACGAACCTAGCGGGGACACCGGGGAGCTGTTTTTT.